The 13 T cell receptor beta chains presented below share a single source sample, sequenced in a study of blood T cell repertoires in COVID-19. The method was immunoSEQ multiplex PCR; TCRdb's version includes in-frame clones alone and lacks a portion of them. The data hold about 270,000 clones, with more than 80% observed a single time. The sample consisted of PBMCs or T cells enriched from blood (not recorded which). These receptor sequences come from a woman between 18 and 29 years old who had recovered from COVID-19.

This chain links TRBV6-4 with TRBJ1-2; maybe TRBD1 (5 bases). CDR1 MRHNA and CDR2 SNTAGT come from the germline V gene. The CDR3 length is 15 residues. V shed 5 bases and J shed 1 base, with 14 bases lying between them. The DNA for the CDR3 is TGTGCCAGCAGTCTGACAGAGAACAATAACTATGGCTACACCTTC. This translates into CASSLTENNNYGYTF.

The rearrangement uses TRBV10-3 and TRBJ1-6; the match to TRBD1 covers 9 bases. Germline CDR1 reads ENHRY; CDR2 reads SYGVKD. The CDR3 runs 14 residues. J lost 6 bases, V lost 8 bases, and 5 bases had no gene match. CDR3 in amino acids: CAIGRDRVNSPLHF. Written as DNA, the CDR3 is TGTGCCATCGGCAGGGACAGGGTTAATTCACCCCTCCACTTT.

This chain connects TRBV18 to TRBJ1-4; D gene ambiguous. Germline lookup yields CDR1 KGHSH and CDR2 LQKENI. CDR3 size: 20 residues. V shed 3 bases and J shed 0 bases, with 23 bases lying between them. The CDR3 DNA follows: TGTGCCAGCTCACCTTCCCTGCCCCGACAAATCCTCGCAACTAATGAAAAACTGTTTTTT. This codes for CASSPSLPRQILATNEKLFF.

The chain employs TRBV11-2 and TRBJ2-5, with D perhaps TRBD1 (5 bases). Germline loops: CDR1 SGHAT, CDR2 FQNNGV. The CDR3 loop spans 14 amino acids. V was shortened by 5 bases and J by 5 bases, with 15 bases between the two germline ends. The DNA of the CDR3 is TGTGCCAGCAGCCCGCAAGGGGTGTGGGAGACCCAGTACTTC. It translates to CASSPQGVWETQYF.

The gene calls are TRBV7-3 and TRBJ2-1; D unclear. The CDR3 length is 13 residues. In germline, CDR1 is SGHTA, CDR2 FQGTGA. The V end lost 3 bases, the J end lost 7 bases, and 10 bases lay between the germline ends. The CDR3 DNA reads TGTGCCAGCAGCTTGGGCCCCGGTAATGAGCAGTTCTTC. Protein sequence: CASSLGPGNEQFF. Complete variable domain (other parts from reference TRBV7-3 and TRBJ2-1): GAGVSQTPSNKVTEKGKYVELRCDPISGHTALYWYRQSLGQGPEFLIYFQGTGAADDSGLPNDRFFAVRPEGSVSTLKIQRTERGDSAVYLCASSLGPGNEQFFGPGTRLTVL.

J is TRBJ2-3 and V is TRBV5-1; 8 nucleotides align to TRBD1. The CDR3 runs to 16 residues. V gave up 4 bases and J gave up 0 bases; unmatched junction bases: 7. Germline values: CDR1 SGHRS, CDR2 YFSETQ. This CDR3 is CASSARDRLSTDTQYF. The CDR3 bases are TGCGCCAGCAGCGCACGGGACAGGCTAAGCACAGATACGCAGTATTTT. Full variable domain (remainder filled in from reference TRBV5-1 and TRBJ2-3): KAGVTQTPRYLIKTRGQQVTLSCSPISGHRSVSWYQQTPGQGLQFLFEYFSETQRNKGNFPGRFSGRQFSNSRSEMNVSTLELGDSALYLCASSARDRLSTDTQYFGPGTRLTVL.

CDR3 amino acids: CASSLSVGATYEQYF. For the CDR3, the DNA is TGCGCCAGCAGCTTGTCTGTGGGGGCTACCTACGAGCAGTACTTC. This chain uses TRBV5-1 with TRBJ2-7, with a weak D call TRBD1 (6 bases). The CDR3 totals 15 residues. Germline CDR1 and CDR2: SGHRS and YFSETQ. Trimming stripped 1 base from V and 2 bases from J, with 13 bases between.

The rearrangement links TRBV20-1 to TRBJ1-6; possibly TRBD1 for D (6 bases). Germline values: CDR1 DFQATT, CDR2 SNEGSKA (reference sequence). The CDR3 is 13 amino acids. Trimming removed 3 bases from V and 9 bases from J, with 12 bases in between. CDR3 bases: TGCAGTGCTAGTAAGGGGGTTGCTTCACCCCTCCACTTT. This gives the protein CSASKGVASPLHF.

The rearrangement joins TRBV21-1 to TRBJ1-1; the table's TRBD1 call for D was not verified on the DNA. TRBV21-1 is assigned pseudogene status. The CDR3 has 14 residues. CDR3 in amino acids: CASTPGTQDTEAFF. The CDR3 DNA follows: TGTGCCAGCACCCCCGGGACACAGGACACTGAAGCTTTCTTT.

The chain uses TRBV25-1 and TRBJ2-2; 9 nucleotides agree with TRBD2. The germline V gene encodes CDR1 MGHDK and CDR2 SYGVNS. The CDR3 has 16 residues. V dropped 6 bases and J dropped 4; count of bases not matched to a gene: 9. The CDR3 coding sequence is TGTGCCAGCAGCCATGCGCGGGGGGGACTCACCGGGGAGCTGTTTTTT. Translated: CASSHARGGLTGELFF.

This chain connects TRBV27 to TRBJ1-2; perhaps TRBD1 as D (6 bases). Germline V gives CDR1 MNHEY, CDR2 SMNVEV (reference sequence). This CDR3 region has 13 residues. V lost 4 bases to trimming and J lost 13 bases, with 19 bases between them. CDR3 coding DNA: TGTGCCAGCAGTTCCTCCGGACAGCAGAGGTTCACCTTC. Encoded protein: CASSSSGQQRFTF.

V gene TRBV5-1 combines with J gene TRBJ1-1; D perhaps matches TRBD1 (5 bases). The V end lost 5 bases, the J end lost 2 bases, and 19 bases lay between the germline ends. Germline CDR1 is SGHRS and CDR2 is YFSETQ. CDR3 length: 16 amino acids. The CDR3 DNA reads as TGCGCCAGCAGACACCCGGGACGGGGGACTAACACTGAAGCTTTCTTT. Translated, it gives CASRHPGRGTNTEAFF. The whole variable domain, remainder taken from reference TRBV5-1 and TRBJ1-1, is KAGVTQTPRYLIKTRGQQVTLSCSPISGHRSVSWYQQTPGQGLQFLFEYFSETQRNKGNFPGRFSGRQFSNSRSEMNVSTLELGDSALYLCASRHPGRGTNTEAFFGQGTRLTVV.

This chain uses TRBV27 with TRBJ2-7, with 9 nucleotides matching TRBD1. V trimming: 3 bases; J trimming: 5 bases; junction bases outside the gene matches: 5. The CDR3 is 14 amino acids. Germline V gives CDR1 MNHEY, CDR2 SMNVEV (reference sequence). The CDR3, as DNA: TGTGCCAGCAGTTTCGGGACAGGGTATAACGAGCAGTACTTC. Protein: CASSFGTGYNEQYF.